The next 2 T cell receptor beta chains were all read from a single sample in a study of CD8 T cells in ankylosing spondylitis. TCRdb recomputed calls from the 5' RACE reads with MiXCR, one row per CDR3 protein. The sample consists of around 40,000 distinct CDR3 sequences, 2.5% to 3.5% of them appearing once. Sequencing was done on a sample of blood, either unsorted or a sorted T cell fraction (not recorded which). The source of these receptors is a male donor with ankylosing spondylitis or in good health (not recorded which).

This clonotype was counted many times. The J gene is TRBJ2-1, the V gene TRBV9, with TRBD1 identical over 7 bases. V gave up 3 bases and J gave up 4 bases; unmatched junction bases: 10. Per the germline V gene, CDR1 is SGDLS and CDR2 is YYNGEE. The CDR3 extends over 16 amino acids. The CDR3, as DNA: TGTGCCAGCAGCGCCCTCGGGGACAGTCCATACAATGAGCAGTTCTTC. Translated: CASSALGDSPYNEQFF.

In its sample, this clonotype was seen many times. V usage is TRBV9 and J usage is TRBJ1-3; D unclear. V was trimmed by 2 bases and J by 0 bases, leaving 9 bases between them. The CDR3 totals 15 residues. Looked up from germline, CDR1 is SGDLS and CDR2 is YYNGEE. The CDR3 coding sequence is TGTGCCAGCAGCGTGGGCGACCACTCTGGAAACACCATATATTTT. Translation gives CASSVGDHSGNTIYF. The whole variable domain, remainder taken from reference TRBV9 and TRBJ1-3, is DSGVTQTPKHLITATGQRVTLRCSPRSGDLSVYWYQQSLDQGLQFLIQYYNGEERAKGNILERFSAQQFPDLHSELNLSSLELGDSALYFCASSVGDHSGNTIYFGEGSWLTVV.